Below, 9 T cell receptor beta chains from the same sample are listed, as sequenced in a study of blood T cell repertoires in COVID-19. The method was immunoSEQ multiplex PCR; TCRdb's version includes in-frame clones alone and lacks a portion of them. The sample records 130,000 or so clones, roughly four fifths being singletons. The source material was peripheral blood. These receptors originate from a woman aged 60-70 years with acute or convalescent COVID-19.

The CDR3 loop is CASSLYPDRGRPETQYF. As DNA, the CDR3 is TGTGCCAGCAGCTTATATCCCGACAGGGGGCGCCCCGAGACCCAGTACTTC. This chain uses TRBV7-9 with TRBJ2-5, with TRBD1 identical over 10 bases. J was trimmed by 5 bases and V by 2 bases; bases with no gene match: 11. This CDR3 contains 17 residues. CDR1 is SEHNR, CDR2 FQNEAQ, per germline (reference sequence).

This clone was observed at least ten times. The V call is TRBV7-9, the J call TRBJ2-3; 8 nucleotides line up with TRBD2. Germline CDR1 reads SEHNR; CDR2 reads FQNEAQ (reference sequence). The CDR3 sequence is 14 residues long. Unmatched junction bases numbered 9, after V lost 10 bases and J lost 3 bases. The CDR3 coding sequence is TGTGCCACCGTTTACGGCGGGGGGACAGATACGCAGTATTTT. This codes for CATVYGGGTDTQYF.

The rearrangement uses TRBV4-1 and TRBJ2-1; tentatively, D is TRBD1 (6 bases). The CDR3 is 16 amino acids. The germline V gene encodes CDR1 MGHRA and CDR2 YSYEKL. V lost 2 bases to trimming and J lost 3 bases, with 14 bases between them. CDR3 DNA sequence: TGCGCCAGCAGCCAATCGTTAGGGGGTGACTACAATGAGCAGTTCTTC. Protein sequence: CASSQSLGGDYNEQFF.

This clone was observed a single time. This chain links TRBV7-2 with TRBJ2-1; 9 bases line up with TRBD2. Unmatched junction bases numbered 4, after V lost 0 bases and J lost 7 bases. From germline, CDR1 is SGHTA and CDR2 FQGNSA. This CDR3 is 15 amino acids long. The CDR3 nucleotides read TGTGCCAGCAGCTTAGCGGGACTAGCCCCGAATGAGCAGTTCTTC. It specifies CASSLAGLAPNEQFF.

The rearrangement joins TRBV6-5 to TRBJ1-5; 7 bases are a match to TRBD1. With V trimmed by 5 bases and J by 4 bases, 8 bases remained unmatched. Germline V gene lookup returns CDR1 MNHEY and CDR2 SVGAGI. This CDR3 has 15 amino acids. The DNA of the CDR3 is TGTGCCAGCAGTCCCCGACAGGGTGGAAATCAGCCCCAGCATTTT. Residues: CASSPRQGGNQPQHF.

The rearrangement uses TRBV6-5 and TRBJ2-2; a weak D match, TRBD2 (5 bases). The CDR3 contains 14 residues. The germline V gene has CDR1 MNHEY and CDR2 SVGAGI. V gave up 8 bases and J gave up 5 bases, with 15 bases separating them. The CDR3 is CASCARRGTGELFF. DNA for the CDR3: TGTGCCAGCTGCGCCAGACGAGGGACCGGGGAGCTGTTTTTT.

The V gene is TRBV7-9, the J gene TRBJ1-6; the D is unclear. Germline V CDR1 and CDR2: SEHNR, FQNEAQ (reference sequence). The CDR3 is 18 residues long. Trimming pared 4 bases from V and 11 bases from J, leaving 27 bases between. This CDR3 is CASSSNPGVQRNLPPLHF. CDR3 bases: TGTGCCAGCAGCTCAAACCCGGGAGTACAGAGAAATCTTCCACCCCTCCACTTT. The variable domain in full, with the rest retrieved from reference TRBV7-9 and TRBJ1-6, is DTGVSQNPRHKITKRGQNVTFRCDPISEHNRLYWYRQTLGQGPEFLTYFQNEAQLEKSRLLSDRFSAERPKGSFSTLEIQRTEQGDSAMYLCASSSNPGVQRNLPPLHFGNGTRLTVT.

The chain employs TRBV29-1 and TRBJ1-1, with no clear D. The CDR3 is 15 residues long. Germline V gives CDR1 SQVTM, CDR2 ANQGSEA. V was pared by 8 bases and J by 1 base, with 20 bases between. The CDR3 spells CSSLSQSSPNTEAFF. CDR3 coding DNA: TGCAGCTCCCTTTCGCAGTCTTCACCGAACACTGAAGCTTTCTTT.

The rearrangement joins TRBV3-1 (or the pseudogene TRBV3-2) to TRBJ1-4, with D maybe TRBD1 (6 bases). Per the germline V gene, CDR1 is LGHDT and CDR2 is YNNKEL (reference sequence). Trimming cost V 5 bases and J 4 bases, with 14 bases left between them. This CDR3 spans 15 amino acids. Written as DNA, the CDR3 is TGTGCCAGCAGCTATCGACAGGACGGTAATGAAAAACTGTTTTTT. Its protein product is CASSYRQDGNEKLFF.